The 18 T cell receptor beta chains listed next were all sequenced from one sample in a study of high-grade serous ovarian cancer treatment subgroups. Tumor tissue was taken before any definitive surgery or chemotherapy was given. Data came from immunoSEQ multiplex PCR; TCRdb stores just in-frame clones and leaves some out. The table has some 9,100 clones, more than 70% seen once. Sequencing was done on a sample of tumor tissue. The receptor source for this set is a human donor with high-grade serous ovarian cancer.

This sequence joins TRBV5-1 and TRBJ2-1, with 11 bases fitting TRBD2. CDR3 length: 16 amino acids. The germline gives CDR1 SGHRS, CDR2 YFSETQ. The trim removed 0 bases at V and 5 bases at J, leaving 4 bases unmatched. CDR3 in amino acids: CASSLVLAGDDNEQFF. DNA for the CDR3: TGCGCCAGCAGCTTGGTACTAGCGGGAGATGACAATGAGCAGTTCTTC.

This clone is a singleton in its sample. The chain combines TRBV4-2 with TRBJ2-1; 7 nucleotides line up with TRBD2. J was trimmed by 4 bases and V by 4 bases; bases with no gene match: 10. CDR1 and CDR2 (germline): LGHNA, YNFKEQ. The CDR3 sequence is 16 residues long. The CDR3 region is CASSRWGGPFYNEQFF. CDR3 sequence (DNA): TGTGCCAGCAGCCGGTGGGGAGGGCCGTTTTACAATGAGCAGTTCTTC.

This clone was found once. This rearrangement joins TRBV5-1 to TRBJ1-1, with D unresolved. This CDR3 has 15 amino acids. Germline V lookup: CDR1 SGHRS, CDR2 YFSETQ. V was trimmed by 1 base and J by 1 base, leaving 11 bases between them. In nucleotides, the CDR3 is TGCGCCAGCAGCTTGAGCGGACGGAAGAACACTGAAGCTTTCTTT. Translation gives CASSLSGRKNTEAFF.

The chain recombines TRBV5-1 with TRBJ1-2; 8 bases agree with TRBD1. J lost 8 bases, V lost 4 bases, and 10 bases had no gene match. Germline V gene data show CDR1 as SGHRS and CDR2 as YFSETQ. This CDR3 has 14 residues. In DNA form, the CDR3 reads TGCGCCAGCAGCAGCGACAGGGGCTTTAAAGGCTACACCTTC. Protein product: CASSSDRGFKGYTF. Combining the CDR3 with reference TRBV5-1 and TRBJ1-2 gives the whole variable domain KAGVTQTPRYLIKTRGQQVTLSCSPISGHRSVSWYQQTPGQGLQFLFEYFSETQRNKGNFPGRFSGRQFSNSRSEMNVSTLELGDSALYLCASSSDRGFKGYTFGSGTRLTVV.

The rearrangement uses TRBV5-1 and TRBJ1-3; D is ambiguous. CDR1 is SGHRS and CDR2 is YFSETQ in the germline V gene. The CDR3 covers 16 residues. V was clipped by 4 bases and J by 2 bases, with 16 bases between them. The CDR3 region has the DNA TGCGCCAGCAGCGCTTCTATTGTCGGGGCTGGAAACACCATATATTTT. Amino acids: CASSASIVGAGNTIYF.

V is TRBV19 and J is TRBJ2-3; D uncertain. Trimming took 3 bases from V and 2 from J, leaving 6 bases between them. The CDR3 spans 13 residues. Germline CDR1 LNHDA, CDR2 SQIVND (reference sequence). CDR3 region: CASSMGYTDTQYF. The CDR3 bases are TGTGCCAGTAGTATGGGCTACACAGATACGCAGTATTTT.

V usage is TRBV5-5 and J usage is TRBJ1-1; a weak D match, TRBD1 (5 bases). V lost 2 bases and J lost 4, with 15 bases in between. Germline lookup yields CDR1 SGHKS and CDR2 YYEKEE (reference sequence). This CDR3 has 15 residues. CDR3 protein: CASSFFGGGGTEAFF. The CDR3 nucleotides read TGTGCCAGCAGCTTCTTTGGGGGAGGCGGCACTGAAGCTTTCTTT.

Here the CDR3 DNA reads TGTGCCATCAGCGGGGGATTAGATGAGACCCAGTACTTC. Translating gives CAISGGLDETQYF. The rearrangement uses TRBV10-3 and TRBJ2-5; a weak D match, TRBD2 (6 bases). CDR1 is ENHRY and CDR2 is SYGVKD in the germline V gene. The V gene lost 6 bases and the J gene lost 5 bases, with 13 bases spanning the gap. The CDR3 loop spans 13 amino acids.

This chain joins TRBV4-2 and TRBJ2-5; TRBD2 matches 13 bases. This CDR3 contains 19 residues. V trimming: 1 base; J trimming: 1 base; junction bases outside the gene matches: 9. Germline V gene data show CDR1 as LGHNA and CDR2 as YNFKEQ. The CDR3 sequence: CASSQAGTSGTGGQETQYF. The CDR3 DNA sequence: TGTGCCAGCAGCCAAGCTGGGACTAGCGGGACCGGTGGCCAAGAGACCCAGTACTTC.

This CDR3 is CAISEKGDQPQHF. The CDR3 bases are TGTGCCATCAGTGAGAAGGGGGATCAGCCCCAGCATTTT. This rearrangement joins TRBV10-3 to TRBJ1-5, with TRBD1 as a possible D gene (6 bases). Trimming removed 2 bases from V and 5 bases from J, with 7 bases in between. The CDR3 contains 13 residues. In germline, CDR1 is ENHRY, CDR2 SYGVKD.

The V call is TRBV2, the J call TRBJ2-3; the D gene could be TRBD1 or TRBD2 (5 bases each). V lost 0 bases to trimming and J lost 3 bases, with 7 bases between them. Germline V gene data show CDR1 as SNHLY and CDR2 as FYNNEI. The CDR3 totals 14 residues. CDR3 nucleotides: TGTGCCAGCAGTGAAGCGTGGGGGACAGATACGCAGTATTTT. Residues: CASSEAWGTDTQYF.

The chain has TRBV6-1 and TRBJ2-3; TRBD1 matches at 8 bases. Germline trimming cut 10 bases from V and 0 bases from J; bases unmatched to any gene: 6. CDR1 and CDR2 from the germline V gene are MNHNS and SASEGT. This CDR3 spans 14 amino acids. The CDR3 DNA is TGTGCCACGCGGACAGGGCGGAGCACAGATACGCAGTATTTT. Residues: CATRTGRSTDTQYF.

This clone was detected only once. J is TRBJ2-7 and V is TRBV11-2; 7 bases align to TRBD1. Germline values: CDR1 SGHAT, CDR2 FQNNGV. V shed 5 bases and J 1 base; nucleotides not matched to a gene: 8. The CDR3 spans 15 residues. The CDR3 loop reads CASSPLGRGSYEQYF. DNA for the CDR3: TGTGCCAGCAGCCCTTTGGGCAGGGGGTCCTACGAGCAGTACTTC.

This sequence joins TRBV27 and TRBJ2-7; no clear D gene. The germline gives CDR1 MNHEY, CDR2 SMNVEV (reference sequence). The CDR3 spans 14 residues. V lost 6 bases to trimming and J lost 3 bases, with 15 bases between them. In DNA, the CDR3 is TGTGCCAGCAGCCCGAACGAGGCTTACTACGAGCAGTACTTC. Translating gives CASSPNEAYYEQYF.

The V gene is TRBV4-2, the J gene TRBJ2-1; 16 bases map to TRBD2. CDR1 LGHNA and CDR2 YNFKEQ come from the germline V gene. This CDR3 is 19 amino acids long. V was pared by 4 bases and J by 4 bases, with 10 bases of the junction left unmatched. The CDR3 protein is CASSLALGLAGGPYNEQFF. The CDR3 DNA sequence: TGTGCCAGCAGCCTCGCTTTGGGACTAGCGGGAGGGCCGTACAATGAGCAGTTCTTC.

This clone was seen just once. CDR3 in amino acids: CSVELGVTDTQYF. Written as DNA, the CDR3 is TGCAGCGTTGAACTGGGGGTCACAGATACGCAGTATTTT. The chain employs TRBV29-1 and TRBJ2-3; D may be TRBD1 or TRBD2 (5 bases each). This CDR3 is built from 13 residues. V lost 2 bases to trimming and J lost 2 bases, with 8 bases between them. Germline CDR1 reads SQVTM; CDR2 reads ANQGSEA.

This clone was detected only a few times. The V gene is TRBV28, the J gene TRBJ2-3; D perhaps matches TRBD2 (6 bases). Looked up from germline, CDR1 is MDHEN and CDR2 is SYDVKM. This CDR3 contains 15 residues. With 6 bases removed from V and 2 bases from J, the gap between germline ends came to 15 bases. The CDR3 nucleotides read TGTGCCAGCAGCCCTAGCGAGCCAATCACAGATACGCAGTATTTT. This translates into CASSPSEPITDTQYF.

This clone was counted a few times. This chain links TRBV2 with TRBJ1-5, with 7 bases aligning to TRBD1. This CDR3 contains 14 residues. The V segment lost 6 bases and the J segment 7 bases; nucleotides outside the gene matches: 9. Germline CDR1 SNHLY, CDR2 FYNNEI. The CDR3 sequence: CASRRTGERQPQHF. DNA for the CDR3: TGTGCCAGCAGGCGCACAGGGGAGAGGCAGCCCCAGCATTTT.